These T cell receptor beta chains were read from a single sample in a study of blood T cell repertoires in COVID-19. Measured with immunoSEQ multiplex PCR; TCRdb has only the in-frame clones, and not every one. The sample records roughly 250,000 clones, 70% to 85% being singletons. Sequenced input: peripheral blood. All receptors derive from a woman aged 40 to 55 with active or convalescent COVID-19. Both conserved end residues are part of each CDR3. The D gene is left open where the match is weak. Clone size is shown for a subset of rows, as once, few, many or a class of expanded clone.

CASSLSSGGLGNQPQHF,TGTGCCAGCAGTTTATCGTCAGGGGGCTTAGGCAATCAGCCCCAGCATTTT,TRBV27,TRBJ1-5,TRBD1,-,17
CASSAGQGKNTQYF,TGCGCCAGCAGCGCGGGACAGGGGAAGAATACGCAGTATTTT,TRBV5-1,TRBJ2-3,TRBD1,-,14
CASSLEGGEQYF,TGTGCCAGCAGCTTAGAAGGGGGCGAGCAGTACTTC,TRBV11-2,TRBJ2-7,-,-,12
CASSLQGGWQPQHF,TGTGCCAGCAGCTTACAGGGAGGGTGGCAGCCCCAGCATTTT,TRBV11-2,TRBJ1-5,-,-,14
CASRNRPMNTEAFF,TGTGCCAGCAGAAACAGGCCTATGAACACTGAAGCTTTCTTT,TRBV27,TRBJ1-1,-,-,14
CASSTGTDNSPLHF,TGCGCCAGCAGTACCGGGACAGATAATTCACCCCTCCACTTT,TRBV10-1,TRBJ1-6,TRBD1,-,14
CASSWTANNYGYTF,TGTGCCAGCAGTTGGACAGCGAACAACTATGGCTACACCTTC,TRBV28,TRBJ1-2,-,-,14
CASSLDRGHQPQHF,TGTGCCAGCAGCTTAGACAGGGGGCATCAGCCCCAGCATTTT,TRBV7-9,TRBJ1-5,TRBD1,-,14
CASSVTGGRNQPQHF,TGCGCCAGCAGTGTGACAGGGGGTCGCAATCAGCCCCAGCATTTT,TRBV10-2,TRBJ1-5,TRBD1,-,15
CASSFTITGGEQYF,TGTGCCAGCAGTTTTACCATTACAGGCGGCGAGCAGTACTTC,TRBV28,TRBJ2-7,-,few,14
CAINPGDLSGNTIYF,TGTGCCATCAATCCGGGAGACCTCTCTGGAAACACCATATATTTT,TRBV10-3,TRBJ1-3,-,-,15
CASSQVGRGYSEAFF,TGTGCCAGCAGCCAAGTGGGCAGGGGTTACTCTGAAGCTTTCTTT,TRBV3-1/TRBV3-2,TRBJ1-1,-,-,15
CSASPTSGAAIQHF,TGCAGTGCTAGTCCGACGTCAGGGGCAGCTATCCAGCATTTT,TRBV20-1,TRBJ1-5,-,-,14
CASSDTGKNTEAFF,TGCGCCAGCAGCGATACAGGGAAGAACACTGAAGCTTTCTTT,TRBV5-1,TRBJ1-1,-,-,14
CASSVAPGGAYEQYF,TGTGCCAGCAGCGTAGCTCCCGGGGGGGCATACGAGCAGTACTTC,TRBV9,TRBJ2-7,TRBD2,-,15